This is a list of T cell receptor beta chains from one sample in a study of beta chain features in type 1 diabetes. The method was immunoSEQ multiplex PCR; TCRdb's version includes in-frame clones alone and lacks a portion of them. The sample records under 150,000 clones, under 60% being singletons. The sample comprised Tregs from blood. Receptors originate from a man aged 18 to 30 in good health. Each CDR3 is given with its conserved first and last residue. Each record gives: clone size, V gene, D gene, J gene, CDR3 DNA, CDR3 protein. D genes are given only for firm matches. A row's size may be missing; if present it is once, few, many or a size class.

clone size: .; V gene: TRBV7-3; D gene: .; J gene: TRBJ1-5; CDR3 DNA: TGTGCCAGCAGCCCCGACAGGTATCAGCCCCAGCATTTT; CDR3 protein: CASSPDRYQPQHF
clone size: .; V gene: TRBV28; D gene: .; J gene: TRBJ2-7; CDR3 DNA: TGTGCCAGTTTGGAGAGGGCCCGCGCCTACGAGCAGTACTTC; CDR3 protein: CASLERARAYEQYF
clone size: .; V gene: TRBV6-6; D gene: TRBD2; J gene: TRBJ2-3; CDR3 DNA: TGTGCCAGCAGTTACGTGACTAGCGGGGGGGTAGATACGCAGTATTTT; CDR3 protein: CASSYVTSGGVDTQYF
clone size: .; V gene: TRBV19; D gene: .; J gene: TRBJ1-5; CDR3 DNA: TGTGCCAGTAGTAGGGGCGATCAGCCCCAGCATTTT; CDR3 protein: CASSRGDQPQHF
clone size: .; V gene: TRBV23-1; D gene: .; J gene: TRBJ2-3; CDR3 DNA: TGCGCCAGCCCTCCCACAGATACGCAGTATTTT; CDR3 protein: CASPPTDTQYF
clone size: few; V gene: TRBV6-1; D gene: .; J gene: TRBJ1-2; CDR3 DNA: TGTGCCAGCAGTGAATTGTCAGGGAGGTACTATGGCTACACCTTC; CDR3 protein: CASSELSGRYYGYTF
clone size: .; V gene: TRBV6-5; D gene: .; J gene: TRBJ2-1; CDR3 DNA: TGTGCCAGCAGTTACGTTTGGGCGGGGGCTAATGAGCAGTTCTTC; CDR3 protein: CASSYVWAGANEQFF
clone size: few; V gene: TRBV19; D gene: .; J gene: TRBJ1-2; CDR3 DNA: TGTGCCAGTAGCGGTTGGTATGGCTACACCTTC; CDR3 protein: CASSGWYGYTF
clone size: .; V gene: TRBV6-6; D gene: TRBD1; J gene: TRBJ1-1; CDR3 DNA: TGTGCCAGCAGACAGGGGGCTATGAATACTGAAGCTTTCTTT; CDR3 protein: CASRQGAMNTEAFF
clone size: .; V gene: TRBV18; D gene: TRBD2; J gene: TRBJ2-7; CDR3 DNA: TGTGCCAGCTCGATCGGGACTAGCGGGAGAGGGACCTACGAGCAGTACTTC; CDR3 protein: CASSIGTSGRGTYEQYF
clone size: .; V gene: TRBV6-1; D gene: TRBD1; J gene: TRBJ2-1; CDR3 DNA: TGTGCCAGCAGTGAAGTAGGGGGACAGCATGAGCAGTTCTTC; CDR3 protein: CASSEVGGQHEQFF
clone size: .; V gene: TRBV20-1; D gene: .; J gene: TRBJ2-3; CDR3 DNA: TGCAGTGCAACTAGCACAGATACGCAGTATTTT; CDR3 protein: CSATSTDTQYF
clone size: few; V gene: TRBV10-3; D gene: .; J gene: TRBJ2-2; CDR3 DNA: TGTGCCATCGGAACGGGTACCGGGGAGCTGTTTTTT; CDR3 protein: CAIGTGTGELFF
clone size: .; V gene: TRBV7-3; D gene: TRBD2; J gene: TRBJ2-5; CDR3 DNA: TGTGCCAGCAGCTCTAGCGGGGGGGAGACCCAGTACTTC; CDR3 protein: CASSSSGGETQYF
clone size: .; V gene: TRBV6-5; D gene: .; J gene: TRBJ2-5; CDR3 DNA: TGTGCCAGCAGTTACTTCGGACAGAAGTACCAAGAGACCCAGTACTTC; CDR3 protein: CASSYFGQKYQETQYF
clone size: .; V gene: TRBV28; D gene: TRBD1; J gene: TRBJ1-5; CDR3 DNA: TGTGCCAGCAGGAGACAGGGGGCTCGGCAGCCCCAGCATTTT; CDR3 protein: CASRRQGARQPQHF
clone size: .; V gene: TRBV18; D gene: TRBD1; J gene: TRBJ2-3; CDR3 DNA: TGTGCCAGCTCACCCCGGGACAGGGAATCAGATACGCAGTATTTT; CDR3 protein: CASSPRDRESDTQYF
clone size: .; V gene: TRBV30; D gene: TRBD1; J gene: TRBJ1-5; CDR3 DNA: TGTGCCTGGAGTGTATTGAAGGTTGGCAGGGGGATGAGGAATCAGCCCCAGCATTTT; CDR3 protein: CAWSVLKVGRGMRNQPQHF
clone size: .; V gene: TRBV5-6; D gene: .; J gene: TRBJ2-3; CDR3 DNA: TGTGCCAGCAGCTTTAAGGGAGGCAGCACAGATACGCAGTATTTT; CDR3 protein: CASSFKGGSTDTQYF
clone size: .; V gene: TRBV5-1; D gene: .; J gene: TRBJ2-5; CDR3 DNA: TGCGCCAGCCGACAGATCCAAGAGACCCAGTACTTC; CDR3 protein: CASRQIQETQYF
clone size: few; V gene: TRBV7-9; D gene: TRBD1; J gene: TRBJ2-7; CDR3 DNA: TGTGCCAGCAGCGCTTCCCGGGACAGTAGGGGATCCTACGAGCAGTACTTC; CDR3 protein: CASSASRDSRGSYEQYF
clone size: few; V gene: TRBV7-9; D gene: TRBD1; J gene: TRBJ1-2; CDR3 DNA: TGTGCCAGCCGAACAGGGACAGGGCATGGCTACACCTTC; CDR3 protein: CASRTGTGHGYTF
clone size: few; V gene: TRBV29-1; D gene: TRBD2; J gene: TRBJ2-1; CDR3 DNA: TGCAGCGTGGAAACTAGCGGGAGAGGGCAAAGCTCCTACAATGAGCAGTTCTTC; CDR3 protein: CSVETSGRGQSSYNEQFF
clone size: .; V gene: TRBV10-3; D gene: TRBD1; J gene: TRBJ1-2; CDR3 DNA: TGTGCCATCAGTCGAACTGGACCCGCGACAGGGGACTACACCTTC; CDR3 protein: CAISRTGPATGDYTF
clone size: .; V gene: TRBV5-6; D gene: .; J gene: TRBJ2-7; CDR3 DNA: TGTGCCAGCAGCTTTGGCCCCTACGAGCAGTACTTC; CDR3 protein: CASSFGPYEQYF
clone size: .; V gene: TRBV28; D gene: .; J gene: TRBJ1-5; CDR3 DNA: TGTGCCAGCAGTCGGGAACCGTGGAATGGTCAGCCCCAGCATTTT; CDR3 protein: CASSREPWNGQPQHF
clone size: few; V gene: TRBV30; D gene: TRBD1; J gene: TRBJ2-7; CDR3 DNA: TGTGCCTGGAGTGGGGCGATCGGGACAGGAGCCTACGAGCAGTACTTC; CDR3 protein: CAWSGAIGTGAYEQYF
clone size: .; V gene: TRBV7-2; D gene: TRBD1; J gene: TRBJ1-2; CDR3 DNA: TGTGCCAGCAGCTGGGACAGGGCCTATGGCTACACCTTC; CDR3 protein: CASSWDRAYGYTF
clone size: few; V gene: TRBV28; D gene: TRBD1; J gene: TRBJ1-4; CDR3 DNA: TGTGCCAGCAGTTTTTCCGGTGGACAGGGTGGAAAACTGTTTTTT; CDR3 protein: CASSFSGGQGGKLFF
clone size: few; V gene: TRBV6-6; D gene: TRBD1; J gene: TRBJ2-7; CDR3 DNA: TGTGCCAGCAGGGTGACAGGGTTGCTGGACGAGCAGTACTTC; CDR3 protein: CASRVTGLLDEQYF
clone size: many; V gene: TRBV2; D gene: .; J gene: TRBJ2-7; CDR3 DNA: TGTGCCAGCCTCCAGCGAGGCTACGAGCAGTACTTC; CDR3 protein: CASLQRGYEQYF
clone size: .; V gene: TRBV15; D gene: .; J gene: TRBJ1-2; CDR3 DNA: TGTGCCACCAGCAGAGGGAAGGGGTACTATGGCTACACCTTC; CDR3 protein: CATSRGKGYYGYTF
clone size: few; V gene: TRBV2; D gene: TRBD1; J gene: TRBJ1-6; CDR3 DNA: TGTGCCAGCAGGGGAGGACAGGGGGGATCACCCCTCCACTTT; CDR3 protein: CASRGGQGGSPLHF
clone size: once; V gene: TRBV11-2; D gene: .; J gene: TRBJ2-2; CDR3 DNA: TGTGCCAGCAGCTTTGACAGCGCGAACACCGGGGAGCTGTTTTTT; CDR3 protein: CASSFDSANTGELFF
clone size: .; V gene: TRBV4-3; D gene: TRBD2; J gene: TRBJ2-5; CDR3 DNA: TGCGCCAGCAGTCCTACTAGCGGGGTAGAGACCCAGTACTTC; CDR3 protein: CASSPTSGVETQYF
clone size: .; V gene: TRBV30; D gene: TRBD2; J gene: TRBJ2-1; CDR3 DNA: TGTGCCTGGAGTAGCGGGGGGTCCTACAATGAGCAGTTCTTC; CDR3 protein: CAWSSGGSYNEQFF
clone size: .; V gene: TRBV7-2; D gene: .; J gene: TRBJ1-4; CDR3 DNA: TGTGCCAGCAGCGCCAACAGAGCAACTAATGAAAAACTGTTTTTT; CDR3 protein: CASSANRATNEKLFF
clone size: .; V gene: TRBV30; D gene: .; J gene: TRBJ2-1; CDR3 DNA: TGTGCCTGGAGTGTCGGGACTCCGTTCTTC; CDR3 protein: CAWSVGTPFF
clone size: few; V gene: TRBV7-9; D gene: .; J gene: TRBJ2-3; CDR3 DNA: TGTGCCAGCAGCTCGGTGATTGCAGATACGCAGTATTTT; CDR3 protein: CASSSVIADTQYF
clone size: .; V gene: TRBV4-2; D gene: .; J gene: TRBJ2-2; CDR3 DNA: TGTGCCAGCAGCCCCGGGGTCGGGGAGCTGTTTTTT; CDR3 protein: CASSPGVGELFF
clone size: few; V gene: TRBV5-1; D gene: TRBD1; J gene: TRBJ1-2; CDR3 DNA: TGCGCCAGCAGCTTGGACAGGGGCGGCTACACCTTC; CDR3 protein: CASSLDRGGYTF
clone size: .; V gene: TRBV7-9; D gene: TRBD2; J gene: TRBJ2-1; CDR3 DNA: TGTGCCAGCAGCTCCGGACTAGCCCCGAGCTCCTACAATGAGCAGTTCTTC; CDR3 protein: CASSSGLAPSSYNEQFF
clone size: .; V gene: TRBV18; D gene: .; J gene: TRBJ1-5; CDR3 DNA: TGTGCCAGCTCTGAACCAGGGCAGCCCCAGCATTTT; CDR3 protein: CASSEPGQPQHF
clone size: .; V gene: TRBV7-2; D gene: TRBD1; J gene: TRBJ2-7; CDR3 DNA: TGTGCCAGCAGCTTAGTCGGGACAGGGGTTTCCTACGAGCAGTACTTC; CDR3 protein: CASSLVGTGVSYEQYF
clone size: .; V gene: TRBV5-1; D gene: .; J gene: TRBJ1-3; CDR3 DNA: TGCGCCAGCAGCTTGGACGTCTACTCTGGAAACACCATATATTTT; CDR3 protein: CASSLDVYSGNTIYF
clone size: .; V gene: TRBV27; D gene: TRBD1; J gene: TRBJ1-5; CDR3 DNA: TGTGCCAGCAGTTTACGCGGACAGGGAACGATCTCTGGCAATCAGCCCCAGCATTTT; CDR3 protein: CASSLRGQGTISGNQPQHF
clone size: .; V gene: TRBV7-2; D gene: TRBD1; J gene: TRBJ2-7; CDR3 DNA: TGTGCCAGCAGCCGGGGACAGGGGCCCTACGAGCAGTACTTC; CDR3 protein: CASSRGQGPYEQYF
clone size: .; V gene: TRBV6-1; D gene: TRBD1; J gene: TRBJ2-7; CDR3 DNA: TGTGCCAGCAGGGTGGGACAGGGTTACGAGCAGTACTTC; CDR3 protein: CASRVGQGYEQYF
clone size: .; V gene: TRBV30; D gene: .; J gene: TRBJ1-1; CDR3 DNA: TGTGCCTGGAGTCCGACCGGGACATCCAACACTGAAGCTTTCTTT; CDR3 protein: CAWSPTGTSNTEAFF
clone size: few; V gene: TRBV10-3; D gene: .; J gene: TRBJ2-7; CDR3 DNA: TGTGCCATCCGGGACTCTTGGTTCCACGAGCAGTACTTC; CDR3 protein: CAIRDSWFHEQYF
clone size: .; V gene: TRBV5-6; D gene: .; J gene: TRBJ2-3; CDR3 DNA: TGTGCCAGCAGCTTACTAGGAACGAGCACAGATACGCAGTATTTT; CDR3 protein: CASSLLGTSTDTQYF
clone size: .; V gene: TRBV5-4; D gene: TRBD2; J gene: TRBJ2-1; CDR3 DNA: TGTGCCAGCAGCACGGGACTAGCGGGAGAGAGCTCCTACAATGAGCAGTTCTTC; CDR3 protein: CASSTGLAGESSYNEQFF
clone size: .; V gene: TRBV7-2; D gene: .; J gene: TRBJ2-5; CDR3 DNA: TGTGCCAGCAGCTTAGATCTTGGCAGGCGCCAAGAGACCCAGTACTTC; CDR3 protein: CASSLDLGRRQETQYF